Listed below are T cell receptor beta chains from one sample, sequenced in a study of T cells in localized non-small cell lung cancer. Here immunoSEQ multiplex PCR was the method, and the copy in TCRdb shows in-frame clones only, minus some. The data hold around 40,000 clones, with 75% to 90% observed a single time. The source material was peripheral blood, sampled before any cancer treatment. The receptors stem from a man between 40 and 70 years old with stage I lung adenocarcinoma. Both conserved end residues are part of each CDR3.

v_call	j_call	cdr3_aa
TRBV7-8	TRBJ1-1	CASSLGPGTSGAFF
TRBV5-4	TRBJ1-1	CASSGGGIANTEAFF
TRBV5-6	TRBJ2-7	CASSLAGTGAYEQYF
TRBV2	TRBJ2-5	CASKAVGETQYF
TRBV7-3	TRBJ2-3	CASSLQGGGADTQYF
TRBV27	TRBJ2-1	CASNPESGRVRNEQFF
TRBV2	TRBJ1-1	CASIWGLRNTEAFF
TRBV6-9	TRBJ2-6	CASRPYGVGANVLTF
TRBV11-2	TRBJ1-4	CASSLDRVGEKLFF
TRBV4-1	TRBJ2-7	CASSQEASGISSYEQYF
TRBV7-9	TRBJ2-2	CASSLLAHAGELFF
TRBV10-3	TRBJ2-3	CAIRGQGVSRIDTQYF
TRBV9	TRBJ1-1	CASSESTDTEAFF
TRBV6-1	TRBJ2-7	CASTSFDEQYF